This TCR beta chain originates from a study of shared T cell receptors in the human thymus. Generated by immunoSEQ multiplex PCR, the TCRdb table keeps only in-frame clones and is missing some. The sample includes 700,000 or so clones, 70% to 90% of them seen just once. This clone has just a few counts. V lost 2 bases and J 4 bases, leaving 20 bases between the germline ends. The CDR3 is made up of 17 amino acids. In germline, CDR1 is SGHTA, CDR2 FQGTGA. In addition, the sample was reused for a study of human thymus T cells. That work contributes: Thymic samples were excised during corrective heart operations. Thymic and blood repertoires seemed to show skewed V and J gene use. Unrelated individuals were reported by related research to share highly overlapping thymic repertoires.

Specimen: thymocytes. V and J are TRBV7-3 and TRBJ1-1; D uncertain. This receptor was taken from a girl under three years old with a congenital heart defect. The CDR3 loop reads CASSLLGRGRVGTEAFF. CDR3 DNA sequence: TGTGCCAGCAGCTTACTCGGTAGAGGGAGGGTGGGCACTGAAGCTTTCTTT.